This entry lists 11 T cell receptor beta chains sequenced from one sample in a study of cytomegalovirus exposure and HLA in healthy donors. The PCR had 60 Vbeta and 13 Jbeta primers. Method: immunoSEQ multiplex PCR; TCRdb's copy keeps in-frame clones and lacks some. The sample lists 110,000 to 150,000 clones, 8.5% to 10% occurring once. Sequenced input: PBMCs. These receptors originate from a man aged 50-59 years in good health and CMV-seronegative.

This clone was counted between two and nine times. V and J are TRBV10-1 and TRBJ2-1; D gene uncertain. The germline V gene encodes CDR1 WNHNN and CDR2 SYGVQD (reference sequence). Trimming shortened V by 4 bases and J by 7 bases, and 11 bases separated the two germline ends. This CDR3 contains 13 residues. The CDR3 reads CASSGLRWNEQFF. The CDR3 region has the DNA TGCGCCAGCAGTGGACTCCGATGGAATGAGCAGTTCTTC.

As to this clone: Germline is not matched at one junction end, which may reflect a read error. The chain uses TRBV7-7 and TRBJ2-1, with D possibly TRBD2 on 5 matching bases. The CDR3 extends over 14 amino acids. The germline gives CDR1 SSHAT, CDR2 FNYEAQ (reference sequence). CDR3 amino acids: CASSLDPGYNEQFF. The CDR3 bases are TGTGCTAGCAGCTTAGACCCGGGATACAATGAGCAGTTCTTC. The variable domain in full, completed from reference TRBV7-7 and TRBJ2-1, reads GAGVSQSPRYKVTKRGQDVTLRCDPISSHATLYWYQQALGQGPEFLTYFNYEAQPDKSGLPSDRFSAERPEGSISTLTIQRTEQRDSAMYRCASSLDPGYNEQFFGPGTRLTVL.

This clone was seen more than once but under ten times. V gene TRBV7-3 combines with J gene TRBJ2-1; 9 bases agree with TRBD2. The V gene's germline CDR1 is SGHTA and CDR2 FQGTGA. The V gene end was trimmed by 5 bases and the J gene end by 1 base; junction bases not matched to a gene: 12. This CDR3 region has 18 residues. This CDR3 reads CASSQQGGAGGSYNEQFF. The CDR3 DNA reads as TGTGCCAGCAGCCAGCAAGGGGGAGCGGGGGGTTCCTACAATGAGCAGTTCTTC.

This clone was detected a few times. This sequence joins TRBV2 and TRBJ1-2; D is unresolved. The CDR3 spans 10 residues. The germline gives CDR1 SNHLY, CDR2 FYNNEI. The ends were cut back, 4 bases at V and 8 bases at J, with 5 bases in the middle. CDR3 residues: CASSVGGYTF. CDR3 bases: TGTGCCAGCAGTGTGGGCGGCTACACCTTC.

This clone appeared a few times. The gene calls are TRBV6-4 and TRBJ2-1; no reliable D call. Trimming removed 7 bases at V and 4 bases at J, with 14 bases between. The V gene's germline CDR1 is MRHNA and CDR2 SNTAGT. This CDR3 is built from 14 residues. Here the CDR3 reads CASKGDQSYNEQFF. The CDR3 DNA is TGTGCCAGCAAAGGAGATCAAAGTTACAATGAGCAGTTCTTC.

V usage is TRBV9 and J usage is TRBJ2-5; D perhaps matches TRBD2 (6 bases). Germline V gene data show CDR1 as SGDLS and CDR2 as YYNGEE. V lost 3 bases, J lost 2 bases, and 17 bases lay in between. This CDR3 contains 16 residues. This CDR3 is CASSAKPGLTQETQYF. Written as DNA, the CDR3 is TGTGCCAGCAGCGCTAAACCGGGACTCACTCAAGAGACCCAGTACTTC.

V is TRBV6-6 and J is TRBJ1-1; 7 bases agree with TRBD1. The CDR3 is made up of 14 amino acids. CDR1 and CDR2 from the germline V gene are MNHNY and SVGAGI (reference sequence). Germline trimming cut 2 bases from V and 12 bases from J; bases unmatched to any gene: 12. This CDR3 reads CASSYRSEQGGTFF. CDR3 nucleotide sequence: TGTGCCAGCAGTTACAGATCCGAGCAGGGGGGAACTTTCTTT.

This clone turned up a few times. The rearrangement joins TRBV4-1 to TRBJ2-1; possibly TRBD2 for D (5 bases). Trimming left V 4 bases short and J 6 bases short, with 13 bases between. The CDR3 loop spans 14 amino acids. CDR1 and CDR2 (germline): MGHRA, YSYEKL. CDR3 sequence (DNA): TGCGCCAGCAGCCTTGGCTGGCGGGTCAATGAGCAGTTCTTC. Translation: CASSLGWRVNEQFF.

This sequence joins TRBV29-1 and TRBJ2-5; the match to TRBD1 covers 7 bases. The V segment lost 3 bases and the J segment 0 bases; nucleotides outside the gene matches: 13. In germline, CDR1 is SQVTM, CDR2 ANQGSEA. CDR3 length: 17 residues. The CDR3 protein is CSVDLNRQGVYQETQYF. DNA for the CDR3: TGCAGCGTTGATCTAAATAGGCAGGGGGTGTACCAAGAGACCCAGTACTTC.

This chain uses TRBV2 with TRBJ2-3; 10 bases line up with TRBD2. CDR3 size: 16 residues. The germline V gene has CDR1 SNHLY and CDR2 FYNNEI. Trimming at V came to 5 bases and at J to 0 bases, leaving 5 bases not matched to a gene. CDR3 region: CASSRRTSGSTDTQYF. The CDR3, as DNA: TGTGCCAGCAGTCGGCGGACTAGCGGTAGCACAGATACGCAGTATTTT.

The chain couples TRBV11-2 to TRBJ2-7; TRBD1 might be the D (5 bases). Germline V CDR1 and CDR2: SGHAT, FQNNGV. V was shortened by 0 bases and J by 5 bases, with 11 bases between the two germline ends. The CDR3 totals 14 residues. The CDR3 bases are TGTGCCAGCAGCTTAGAACCCAGGGTACACGAGCAGTACTTC. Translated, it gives CASSLEPRVHEQYF.